A single sample gave rise to the 25 T cell receptor beta chains below, sequenced in a study of tumor-infiltrating lymphocytes in localized non-small cell lung cancer. Profiled with immunoSEQ multiplex PCR; TCRdb holds only in-frame clones, not every one. The sample includes about 14,000 clones, roughly 70% of them seen just once. The specimen sequenced was lung tumor tissue. The receptors were gathered from a human donor with non-small cell lung cancer.

The chain has TRBV5-8 and TRBJ2-7, with 9 bases identical to TRBD1. V lost 4 bases to trimming and J lost 5 bases; unmatched junction nucleotides: 10. Germline V gene lookup returns CDR1 SGHTS and CDR2 YDEGEE. CDR3 size: 15 residues. The CDR3 coding sequence is TGTGCCAGCAGCAGACGAACAGGGGGCAGGGACGAGCAGTACTTC. As protein: CASSRRTGGRDEQYF. Drawing the rest from reference TRBV5-8 and TRBJ2-7, the complete variable domain is EAGVTQSPTHLIKTRGQQATLRCSPISGHTSVYWYQQALGLGLQFLLWYDEGEERNRGNFPPRFSGRQFPNYSSELNVNALELEDSALYLCASSRRTGGRDEQYFGPGTRLTVT.

This chain joins TRBV10-3 and TRBJ2-7; D ambiguous. Trimming left V 3 bases short and J 4 bases short, with 7 bases between. The germline V gene has CDR1 ENHRY and CDR2 SYGVKD. The CDR3 has 12 amino acids. The CDR3 reads CAISENNYEQYF. CDR3 bases: TGTGCCATCAGTGAAAATAATTACGAGCAGTACTTC.

V is TRBV5-1 and J is TRBJ2-1; 8 positions match TRBD2. The CDR3 is 15 amino acids. The germline V gene encodes CDR1 SGHRS and CDR2 YFSETQ. The V and J ends lost 4 bases and 1 base, in that order; junction bases with no gene match: 4. The CDR3 sequence is CASSGSGRSYNEQFF. In DNA form, the CDR3 reads TGCGCCAGCAGCGGAAGCGGGAGATCCTACAATGAGCAGTTCTTC. Using reference TRBV5-1 and TRBJ2-1 for the parts outside the CDR3, the full variable domain is KAGVTQTPRYLIKTRGQQVTLSCSPISGHRSVSWYQQTPGQGLQFLFEYFSETQRNKGNFPGRFSGRQFSNSRSEMNVSTLELGDSALYLCASSGSGRSYNEQFFGPGTRLTVL.

This clone was detected a few times. V and J are TRBV5-1 and TRBJ2-2; D remains unclear. This CDR3 has 14 amino acids. V was pared by 1 base and J by 4 bases, with 8 bases between. The V gene's germline CDR1 is SGHRS and CDR2 YFSETQ. CDR3 amino acids: CASSLIGPTGELFF. The CDR3, as DNA: TGCGCCAGCAGCTTGATAGGGCCCACCGGGGAGCTGTTTTTT.

The rearrangement links TRBV9 to TRBJ2-1; 11 positions agree with TRBD1. J was trimmed by 7 bases and V by 6 bases; bases with no gene match: 9. From germline, CDR1 is SGDLS and CDR2 YYNGEE. CDR3 length: 15 residues. CDR3 amino acids: CASKPGQGAGNEQFF. CDR3 sequence (DNA): TGTGCCAGCAAACCCGGACAGGGGGCAGGTAATGAGCAGTTCTTC.

Concerning this clone: The same CDR3 arises from other DNA sequences in this sample as well. This rearrangement joins TRBV2 to TRBJ2-1; D ambiguous. V gave up 6 bases and J gave up 4 bases, with 4 bases separating them. The CDR3 length is 11 residues. Germline V gives CDR1 SNHLY, CDR2 FYNNEI. CDR3 nucleotides: TGTGCCAGCAGAGGGTACAATGAGCAGTTCTTC. As protein: CASRGYNEQFF.

Relative to its sample, this clone is medium-sized (0.01 to 0.1%). The rearrangement joins TRBV5-5 to TRBJ2-7, with D uncertain. The V end was cut by 0 bases, the J end by 6 bases, with 13 bases between. Germline assignment: CDR1 SGHKS and CDR2 YYEKEE (reference sequence). The CDR3 length is 14 residues. The chain's CDR3 is CASSLDPLSGEQYF. The CDR3 nucleotides are TGTGCCAGCAGCTTGGATCCGCTATCTGGCGAGCAGTACTTC.

This sequence joins TRBV5-1 and TRBJ1-4; 8 nucleotides agree with TRBD1. The CDR3 runs to 14 residues. V lost 4 bases, J lost 8 bases, and 7 bases stayed unmatched. From germline, CDR1 is SGHRS and CDR2 YFSETQ. The CDR3 region is CASSPGQGGEKLFF. In DNA, the CDR3 is TGCGCCAGCAGCCCCGGACAGGGAGGGGAAAAACTGTTTTTT.

This CDR3 is CASSLVSTDTQYF. Written as DNA, the CDR3 is TGTGCCAGCAGCTTAGTGAGCACAGATACGCAGTATTTT. This chain connects TRBV7-6 to TRBJ2-3; D unclear. The length of the CDR3 is 13 residues. Germline CDR1 is SGHVS and CDR2 is FNYEAQ. Trimming left V 1 base short and J 0 bases short, with 2 bases between.

V is TRBV4-3 and J is TRBJ2-7; 10 bases are shared with TRBD1. J lost 3 bases, V lost 1 base, and 3 bases had no gene match. The germline gives CDR1 LGHNA, CDR2 YSLEER. This CDR3 has 15 residues. CDR3 loop: CASSQARTGGYEQYF. CDR3 coding DNA: TGCGCCAGCAGCCAAGCCCGGACAGGGGGCTACGAGCAGTACTTC.

This chain joins TRBV4-1 and TRBJ2-4, with TRBD2 matching over 7 bases. The CDR3 runs to 14 residues. Germline V gene data show CDR1 as MGHRA and CDR2 as YSYEKL. V gave up 1 base and J gave up 5 bases; unmatched junction bases: 2. The CDR3 sequence: CASSQGTSENIQYF. Here the CDR3 DNA reads TGCGCCAGCAGCCAAGGTACTAGCGAAAACATTCAGTACTTC.

The J gene is TRBJ2-7, the V gene TRBV29-1; TRBD2 matches at 7 bases. The CDR3 consists of 16 residues. V lost 2 bases to trimming and J lost 2 bases; unmatched junction nucleotides: 12. Germline CDR1 SQVTM, CDR2 ANQGSEA. The DNA for the CDR3 is TGCAGCGTTGAATTTGGAGCGGCGGGAGCGACCTACGAGCAGTACTTC. It codes for CSVEFGAAGATYEQYF.

The chain carries TRBV29-1 and TRBJ2-5; the match to TRBD1 covers 7 bases. The DNA end lines up better with TRBJ2-7; the J call may be wrong. The CDR3 has 15 amino acids. Germline V gene sequence: CDR1 SQVTM, CDR2 ANQGSEA. CDR3 DNA sequence: TGCAGCGTTGAAGGGGGTCGGGCAGGGGGTTCCGAGCAGTACTTC. Protein sequence: CSVEGGRAGGSEQYF.

The rearrangement joins TRBV7-9 to TRBJ2-7; the D gene is possibly TRBD1 (5 bases). Germline V gives CDR1 SEHNR, CDR2 FQNEAQ (reference sequence). Trimming cost V 0 bases and J 3 bases, with 18 bases left between them. This CDR3 has 17 amino acids. Written as DNA, the CDR3 is TGTGCCAGCAGCTTAGCGCCCCAGCCTGGGGCCCTCTACGAGCAGTACTTC. Protein product: CASSLAPQPGALYEQYF.

The chain has TRBV7-9 and TRBJ1-2, with D hard to call. Deletions cut 5 bases from V and 8 bases from J, with 15 bases between. Germline CDR1 is SEHNR and CDR2 is FQNEAQ (reference sequence). CDR3 length: 13 amino acids. This CDR3 reads CASSPPVHSGYTF. The CDR3 nucleotides are TGTGCCAGCAGCCCCCCGGTTCACTCAGGCTACACCTTC.

The J gene is TRBJ2-5, the V gene TRBV5-4, with 11 bases identical to TRBD2. V trimming: 0 bases; J trimming: 2 bases; junction bases outside the gene matches: 3. The CDR3 sequence is 16 residues long. CDR1 is SGHNT, CDR2 YYREEE, per germline (reference sequence). The CDR3 coding sequence is TGTGCCAGCAGCTTGGGGGGGACTAGCGGTCAAGAGACCCAGTACTTC. Translated, it gives CASSLGGTSGQETQYF.

The rearrangement joins TRBV7-6 to TRBJ2-1; TRBD2 matches 13 bases. V lost 6 bases, J lost 0 bases, and 5 bases stayed unmatched. Germline-derived CDR1 and CDR2 are SGHVS and FNYEAQ. The CDR3 extends over 17 amino acids. The chain's CDR3 is CASSRLAGGSSYNEQFF. DNA of the CDR3: TGTGCCAGCAGTCGACTAGCGGGAGGCAGCTCCTACAATGAGCAGTTCTTC.

The gene calls are TRBV18 and TRBJ1-1; the D gene is possibly TRBD1 (5 bases). This CDR3 is built from 15 residues. CDR1 KGHSH and CDR2 LQKENI come from the germline V gene. V was cut by 4 bases and J by 2 bases, with 14 bases left in between. The DNA of the CDR3 is TGTGCCAGCTCACTACTGAAAACAGGAAACACTGAAGCTTTCTTT. Translated: CASSLLKTGNTEAFF.

The chain uses TRBV5-4 and TRBJ1-2, with D possibly matching TRBD1 (5 bases). Deletions cut 0 bases from V and 2 bases from J, with 14 bases between. Germline-derived CDR1 and CDR2 are SGHNT and YYREEE (reference sequence). This CDR3 is 16 amino acids long. CDR3 protein: CASSLGAGSENYGYTF. CDR3 nucleotide sequence: TGTGCCAGCAGCTTGGGGGCAGGGTCTGAGAACTATGGCTACACCTTC.

This clone was counted between two and nine times. This chain uses TRBV20-1 with TRBJ1-6; TRBD1 might be the D (5 bases). Trimming pared 6 bases from V and 14 bases from J, leaving 14 bases between. CDR1 is DFQATT and CDR2 is SNEGSKA in the germline V gene (reference sequence). This CDR3 region has 11 residues. For the CDR3, the DNA is TGCAGTGCCGACCGTAGGGGAGCCCTCCACTTT. Translating it yields CSADRRGALHF.

The chain uses TRBV11-3 and TRBJ2-7; weak D call: TRBD2 (6 bases). V lost 5 bases and J 4 bases, leaving 15 bases between the germline ends. Germline CDR1 SGHNT, CDR2 YENEEA. The CDR3 totals 14 residues. The CDR3 DNA follows: TGTGCCAGCAGCCCCGGACTATCCGAATACGAGCAGTACTTC. Translating gives CASSPGLSEYEQYF.

The gene calls are TRBV5-1 and TRBJ1-1; weak D call: TRBD1 (5 bases). Germline-derived CDR1 and CDR2 are SGHRS and YFSETQ. Trimming shortened V by 2 bases and J by 6 bases, and 17 bases separated the two germline ends. The length of the CDR3 is 15 residues. The CDR3 nucleotides are TGCGCCAGCAGCTTTGGAGGGGCTAGTGTATCTGAAGCTTTCTTT. Its protein product is CASSFGGASVSEAFF.

V usage is TRBV30 and J usage is TRBJ1-4, with 10 bases lining up with TRBD1. J lost 8 bases, V lost 3 bases, and 6 bases had no gene match. From germline, CDR1 is GTSNPN and CDR2 SVGIG (reference sequence). This CDR3 is 14 amino acids long. CDR3 sequence: CAWSTGTGEEKLFF. The CDR3 nucleotides are TGTGCCTGGAGCACCGGGACAGGGGAAGAAAAACTGTTTTTT.

The chain combines TRBV18 with TRBJ1-1; 8 bases are shared with TRBD1. Trimming at V came to 5 bases and at J to 2 bases, leaving 4 bases not matched to a gene. The CDR3 extends over 14 amino acids. The germline gives CDR1 KGHSH, CDR2 LQKENI. In nucleotides, the CDR3 is TGTGCCAGCTCAGGGGACAGGAAAAACACTGAAGCTTTCTTT. It codes for CASSGDRKNTEAFF.

This clone appeared once. This rearrangement joins TRBV27 to TRBJ2-1; D possibly corresponds to TRBD2 (6 bases). The CDR3 is 14 amino acids. Germline assignment: CDR1 MNHEY and CDR2 SMNVEV (reference sequence). With 2 bases removed from V and 3 bases from J, the gap between germline ends came to 8 bases. CDR3 loop: CASSLVSGYNEQFF. CDR3 coding DNA: TGTGCCAGCAGTTTAGTTAGCGGCTACAATGAGCAGTTCTTC.